This T cell receptor beta chain derives from a study of CD8 T cells in ankylosing spondylitis. General study results and limits: A motif in TCR beta, a set of 8 or 9 highly homologous variants, appeared characteristic of ankylosing spondylitis blood. Reportedly, significant enrichment of disease-linked clones occurred in matched ankylosing spondylitis synovial fluid. As for the disease-linked clones, they showed a CD8+ phenotype and occurred at relatively low frequencies in peripheral blood.

5'-RACE, quantitative and with molecular barcodes, yielded the TCR beta libraries. TCRdb re-derived calls from the 5' RACE reads in MiXCR, one entry per CDR3 protein. The repertoire holds over 200,000 distinct CDR3 sequences, around 18% seen once, with about 42% in the top ten. This clonotype was observed many times. Its target is not known. Germline values: CDR1 SGHAT, CDR2 FQNNGV. The CDR3 totals 14 residues. Trimming shortened V by 5 bases and J by 5 bases, and 13 bases separated the two germline ends. The chain carries TRBV11-2 and TRBJ2-1; the D gene is possibly TRBD1 (5 bases). The receptor's source is a male donor with ankylosing spondylitis. Sequencing was done on a sample of blood, either unsorted or a sorted T cell fraction (not recorded which). CDR3 region: CASSPLDIHNEQFF. CDR3 in DNA: TGTGCCAGCAGCCCCCTGGACATTCACAATGAGCAGTTCTTC.